This TCR beta chain was recovered during a study of T-cell reconstitution after alpha-beta-depleted transplantation in children (dated by TCRdb to about 2016). General notes on the study: T-cell immune reconstitution after TCRalphabeta/CD19-depleted allogeneic hematopoietic cell transplantation in children was quantitatively tracked in the study by means of TCR repertoire profiling. The investigation overall reported the following: Apparently early alphabetaT-cell count recovery about two months after transplant reportedly relied on only several hundred rapidly expanded clones derived from non-depleted graft cells. The high TCRbeta diversity at day 60 in some patients was ascribed to recipient T cells and intrathymic progenitors that had survived conditioning. Hyperexpanded clone frequencies declined over subsequent months; after one year, T-cell counts and TCRbeta diversity were mostly attributed to newly produced T cells.

The receptor library was made with PCR. This sample was sequenced with an Illumina HiSeq 2500. TCR libraries were prepared with molecular barcoding, using unique molecular identifiers to normalize TCRbeta repertoire quantification. Through fastp at Q25 and MiXCR, TCRdb rebuilt clones from the public reads, retaining in-frame beta chains. Rows merge per CDR3 protein into single entries with the most common DNA and genes. The sample table records about 1,000,000 distinct CDR3 sequences; around 30% of these occur just once. The ten largest make up 28% of the sample. This specimen's treatment or condition label, per the study, means: allogeneic hematopoietic cell transplantation with graft depleted of TCRalphabeta T cells and CD19 B cells. The children who served as transplant recipients had been given grafts of TCRalphabeta/CD19-depleted allogeneic hematopoietic cells. For this clonotype: Its antigen has not been determined. Base-call qualities are not available, and no considerably larger clone is one nucleotide away.

V loses 7 bases, J loses 2 bases, and the germline ends lie 6 bases apart. The CDR3 has 11 amino acids, counting the end cysteine and phenylalanine. CDR3 DNA is the only sequence kept; it has 33 bases, read in frame from the first base. Sequences SGHRS (CDR1) and YFSETQ (CDR2) are obtained from the germline V gene. The sequence was collected from a boy younger than two who had a stem cell transplant for SCID, so the T cells may come from the graft donor. This specimen consisted of PBMCs, mostly from graft donor cells, obtained 360 days after TCRalphabeta/CD19-depleted stem cell transplant. The chain links TRBV5-1 with TRBJ2-5; the D gene identity is not certain. The DNA sequence reads TGCGCCAGCCAACAACAAGAGACCCAGTACTTC. It translates as CASQQQETQYF.